The entry below gives a single TCR beta chain sequence along with its context. The data stem from a study of patients and donors after allogeneic stem cell transplantation. TCRdb recomputed calls from the RT-PCR reads with MiXCR, one row per CDR3 protein. Altogether hundreds of thousands of distinct CDR3 sequences are present, around 16% being singletons, with the ten largest covering just over 7%. Per germline, CDR1 SGHTA and CDR2 FQGTGA. CDR3 length: 17 residues. Trimming cost V 5 bases and J 7 bases; bases outside gene matches: 11. The source is a human donor who was either an allogeneic HSCT recipient or a stem cell or donor lymphocyte infusion donor (not recorded which). It is not recorded whose cells these are; they may come from a transplant donor. V and J are TRBV7-3 and TRBJ2-1; TRBD2 aligns across 13 bases. The sample comprised blood, either unsorted or a sorted T cell fraction (not recorded which). The CDR3 is CASSALGSGLAGNEQFF. The CDR3 DNA is TGTGCCAGCAGCGCCCTGGGATCGGGACTAGCGGGGAATGAGCAGTTCTTC.